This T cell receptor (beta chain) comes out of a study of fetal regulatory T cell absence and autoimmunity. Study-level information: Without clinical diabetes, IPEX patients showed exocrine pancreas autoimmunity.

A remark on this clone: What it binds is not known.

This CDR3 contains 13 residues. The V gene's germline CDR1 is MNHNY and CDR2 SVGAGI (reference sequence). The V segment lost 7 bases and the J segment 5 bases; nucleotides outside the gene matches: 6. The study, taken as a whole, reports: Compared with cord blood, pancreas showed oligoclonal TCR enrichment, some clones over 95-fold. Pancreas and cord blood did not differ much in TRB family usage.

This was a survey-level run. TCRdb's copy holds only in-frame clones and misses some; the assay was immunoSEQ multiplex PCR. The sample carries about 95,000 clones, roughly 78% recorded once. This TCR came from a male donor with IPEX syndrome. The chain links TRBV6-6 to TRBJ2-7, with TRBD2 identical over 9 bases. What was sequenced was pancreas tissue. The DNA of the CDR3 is TGTGCCAGCACCCGGGTAGCGGGAGACGAGCAGTACTTC. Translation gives CASTRVAGDEQYF.